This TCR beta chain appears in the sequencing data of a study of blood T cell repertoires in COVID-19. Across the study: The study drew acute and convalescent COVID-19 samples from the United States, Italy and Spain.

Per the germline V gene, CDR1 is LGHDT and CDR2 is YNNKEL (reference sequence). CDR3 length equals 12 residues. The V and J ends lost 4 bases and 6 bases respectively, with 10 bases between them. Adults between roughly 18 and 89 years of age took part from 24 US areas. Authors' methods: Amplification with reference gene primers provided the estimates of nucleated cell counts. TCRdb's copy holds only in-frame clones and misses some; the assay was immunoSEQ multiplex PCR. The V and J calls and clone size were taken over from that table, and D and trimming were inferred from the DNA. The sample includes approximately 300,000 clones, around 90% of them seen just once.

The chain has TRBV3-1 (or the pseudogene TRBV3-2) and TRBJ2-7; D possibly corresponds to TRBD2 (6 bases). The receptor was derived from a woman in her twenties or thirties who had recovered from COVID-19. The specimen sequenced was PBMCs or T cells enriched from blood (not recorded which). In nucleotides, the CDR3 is TGTGCCAGCAGCCCCTTCGGGGGCGAGCAGTACTTC. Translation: CASSPFGGEQYF.